Shown below are 23 T cell receptor beta chains from a single sample sequenced in a study of CD8+ T cells in alopecia areata. Cutaneous lymph node cells were pooled, and they were sorted using CD4, CD8alpha, NKG2D, NKG2ACE and other markers. RNA extraction and reverse transcription yielded cDNA as sequencing template. Here immunoSEQ multiplex PCR was the method, and the copy in TCRdb shows in-frame clones only, minus some. This sample carries more than 250,000 clones, none of them present only once. Input material: CD4+ T cells sorted from a lymph node. The source is a C3H/HeJ mouse with alopecia areata. Strain haplotype (MHC): H2-k.

This clone has just a few counts. Gene names and germline match the mouse. From the germline J gene comes the end of the CDR3, since the read stops 4 residues before it. Other DNA variants within this sample encode the same CDR3. The chain joins TRBV13-1 to TRBJ2-3; 7 bases fit TRBD1. J was trimmed by 0 bases and V by 0 bases; bases with no gene match: 4. The CDR3 is 16 amino acids. In germline, CDR1 is NSHNY, CDR2 SYGAGN. CDR3 sequence reads: CASSDAGTASAETLYF. Incomplete CDR3 DNA: TGTGCCAGCAGTGATGCGGGGACAGCTAGTGCAGAA.

This clone was seen a handful of times. These gene names are mouse names. The CDR3 extends 4 residues past the end of the read, so its final part is completed from the germline J gene. The chain joins TRBV31 to TRBJ2-1; D gene uncertain. From germline, CDR1 is GKSSPN and CDR2 SITVG. V was pared by 0 bases and J by 3 bases, with 6 bases between. This CDR3 region has 13 residues. The part of the CDR3 DNA that was read is TGTGCCTGGAGTCTTTGGGTCTATGCT. Its translation is CAWSLWVYA. The full CDR3 reads CAWSLWVYAEQFF.

Turning to this clone: Each gene name is a mouse one. The CDR3 extends 4 residues past the end of the read, so its final part is completed from the germline J gene. The chain recombines TRBV13-2 with TRBJ2-7, with TRBD2 matching 8 bases. The CDR3 extends over 16 amino acids. Germline CDR1 NNHNN, CDR2 SYGAGS (reference sequence). Trimming removed 3 bases from V and 0 bases from J; junction bases left unmatched: 8. This CDR3 reads CASGGAHWGSSYEQYF. The CDR3 DNA, read in part, is TGTGCCAGCGGTGGGGCCCACTGGGGGAGCTCCTAT.

A note on this clone: Mouse names are used for the genes. The read finishes 4 residues shy of the CDR3 end, and the germline J gene is used to complete it. The chain combines TRBV13-1 with TRBJ1-2; D perhaps matches TRBD1 (5 bases). This CDR3 is 13 amino acids long. The germline V gene encodes CDR1 NSHNY and CDR2 SYGAGN. Trimming stripped 5 bases from V and 0 bases from J, with 8 bases between. CDR3 DNA (partial): TGTGCCAGCAGGGACAAAACAAACTCC. This gives the protein CASRDKTNS. The whole CDR3 protein is CASRDKTNSDYTF.

This clone was seen more than once but under ten times. Gene names are the mouse ones. The read halts 4 residues ahead of the CDR3 end, with the missing end drawn from the germline J gene. V gene TRBV13-2 combines with J gene TRBJ2-2, with 9 bases aligning to TRBD1. V dropped 5 bases and J dropped 2; count of bases not matched to a gene: 4. Germline loops: CDR1 NNHNN, CDR2 SYGAGS (reference sequence). The CDR3 extends over 15 amino acids. The CDR3 sequence is CASGHGQGNTGQLYF. CDR3 DNA (partial): TGTGCCAGCGGCCACGGACAGGGGAACACCGGG.

Points on this clone: The gene names given are mouse names. The read stops 4 residues short of the end of the CDR3; the missing end is completed from the germline J gene. The V gene is TRBV13-2, the J gene TRBJ2-7, with 9 bases that match TRBD1. This CDR3 contains 15 residues. Germline CDR1 reads NNHNN; CDR2 reads SYGAGS (reference sequence). CDR3 amino acids: CASGDARDRVYEQYF. The sequenced CDR3 bases are TGTGCCAGCGGTGATGCCAGGGACAGGGTGTAT.

This clone showed up just a few times. Germline and genes: mouse. Read data end 4 residues before the CDR3 end; the end is taken from the germline J gene. This chain joins TRBV13-1 and TRBJ2-5, with TRBD1 matching over 11 bases. The CDR3 loop spans 15 amino acids. Germline V gene lookup returns CDR1 NSHNY and CDR2 SYGAGN. The CDR3 loop reads CASSDRDRGADTQYF. The CDR3 DNA, read in part, is TGTGCCAGCAGTGATCGGGACAGGGGGGCAGAC.

This clone appeared many times. The listed genes are named as in mouse. Read sequence stops 4 residues before the CDR3 end, and the germline J gene provides the missing end. The V and J genes are TRBV13-1 and TRBJ2-2; D gene uncertain. From germline, CDR1 is NSHNY and CDR2 SYGAGN. The CDR3 loop spans 13 amino acids. Deletions cut 4 bases from V and 0 bases from J, with 4 bases between. The CDR3 here is CASSLANTGQLYF. The part of the CDR3 DNA that was read is TGTGCCAGCAGTTTAGCAAACACCGGG.

Turning to this clone: Any gene name here is a mouse gene name. The CDR3 end is not reached by the read, which stops 4 residues before it; the germline J gene fills it in. The chain is built from TRBV13-1 and TRBJ2-7, with D possibly being TRBD1 (6 bases). Germline V gene data show CDR1 as NSHNY and CDR2 as SYGAGN. This CDR3 comprises 12 residues. The CDR3 bases that were read are TGTGCCAGCAGTAGGGACAAAAAT. Amino acids: CASSRDKN. The whole CDR3 sequence is CASSRDKNEQYF.

This clone occurred many times. The gene names given are mouse names. CDR3: CASSRDWGGADTQYF. The CDR3 DNA, read in part, is TGTGCCAGCAGTCGTGACTGGGGGGGCGCGGAC. V gene TRBV13-1 combines with J gene TRBJ2-5; TRBD2 agrees at 12 bases. The read finishes 4 residues shy of the CDR3 end, and the germline J gene is used to complete it. Per germline, CDR1 NSHNY and CDR2 SYGAGN. This CDR3 is 15 amino acids long.

On this clone: The genes are named according to mouse. The CDR3 end is not reached by the read, which stops 4 residues before it; the germline J gene fills it in. The chain employs TRBV13-1 and TRBJ2-2; TRBD1 might be the D (6 bases). Germline CDR1 reads NSHNY; CDR2 reads SYGAGN. The V gene lost 0 bases and the J gene lost 4 bases, with 10 bases spanning the gap. This CDR3 comprises 15 residues. CDR3 loop: CASSDARGSTGQLYF. CDR3 DNA (partial): TGTGCCAGCAGTGATGCAAGGGGGAGCACCGGG.

Turning to this clone: The listed genes are named as in mouse. CDR3 bases read: TGTGCCAGCAGTATAGGGACAGGGGGTTTTTATGCT. This sequence encodes CASSIGTGGFYA. The whole CDR3 protein reads CASSIGTGGFYAEQFF. The chain couples TRBV19 to TRBJ2-1; 10 nucleotides align to TRBD1. Coverage ceases 4 residues before the CDR3 finishes, and the germline J gene fills in the end. Germline CDR1 reads FNHDT; CDR2 reads SITEND (reference sequence). The CDR3 is made up of 16 amino acids. Unmatched junction bases numbered 4, after V lost 0 bases and J lost 4 bases.

Points on this clone: Gene names and germline match the mouse. The read ends 4 residues early relative to the CDR3; the germline J gene fills the gap. Other DNA variants within this sample encode the same CDR3. The genes are TRBV13-2 and TRBJ2-3, with TRBD2 matching 9 bases. Looked up from germline, CDR1 is NNHNN and CDR2 is SYGAGS (reference sequence). J was trimmed by 0 bases and V by 2 bases; bases with no gene match: 4. The CDR3 is made up of 16 amino acids. The CDR3 spells CASGDGGLGSAETLYF. The covered CDR3 bases are TGTGCCAGCGGTGACGGAGGACTGGGGAGTGCAGAA.

In this sample, this clone turned up a few times. Mouse gene names and germline throughout. The CDR3 goes on 4 residues after the read ends, and that part is filled in from the germline J gene. Other DNA sequences in the same sample also yield this CDR3. The chain employs TRBV13-1 and TRBJ1-2; TRBD1 agrees at 7 bases. The J segment lost 1 base and the V segment lost 3 bases, leaving 3 bases of the junction unmatched. The CDR3 runs to 14 residues. Per the germline V gene, CDR1 is NSHNY and CDR2 is SYGAGN. The DNA read from the CDR3 is TGTGCCAGCAGTGGGGGACAGAAAAACTCC. It translates to CASSGGQKNS. The whole CDR3 protein is CASSGGQKNSDYTF.

This clone was detected only a few times. Genes and germline come from the mouse. Read coverage stops 4 residues before the CDR3 terminus; the germline J gene supplies the remainder. This sequence joins TRBV14 and TRBJ2-7; 8 bases are a match to TRBD2. Germline CDR1 is SGHDT and CDR2 is FRDEAV. V lost 5 bases, J lost 3 bases, and 7 bases stayed unmatched. The CDR3 consists of 14 residues. CDR3 DNA (partial): TGTGCCAGCAGGCCCTGGGGGGCTCTCTAT. Residues: CASRPWGALY. The CDR3 in its entirety is CASRPWGALYEQYF.

This clone was seen a handful of times. Gene names denote mouse genes. Incomplete CDR3 DNA: TGTGCCTGGAGCCGGGACAGGGGGAATGCT. Amino acids: CAWSRDRGNA. In full, the CDR3 reads CAWSRDRGNAEQFF. This chain connects TRBV31 to TRBJ2-1, with 11 bases fitting TRBD1. The observed sequence ends 4 residues before the CDR3 terminus, with the missing tail filled in from the germline J gene. J was trimmed by 5 bases and V by 3 bases; bases with no gene match: 3. The CDR3 runs to 14 residues. CDR1 and CDR2 (germline): GKSSPN, SITVG.

This clone was seen repeatedly, ten times or more. The germline and genes are mouse ones. Read coverage stops 4 residues before the CDR3 terminus; the germline J gene supplies the remainder. The chain joins TRBV17 to TRBJ2-1; D is perhaps TRBD1 (6 bases). The ends were cut back, 0 bases at V and 5 bases at J, with 8 bases in the middle. The CDR3 loop spans 14 amino acids. Per the germline V gene, CDR1 is MNHDT and CDR2 is YYDKIL. The sequenced part of the CDR3 DNA is TGTGCTAGCAGTAGAGAGGCAGGGGATGCT. Protein sequence: CASSREAGDA. The CDR3 in its entirety is CASSREAGDAEQFF.

In this sample, this clone turned up a few times. These gene names are mouse names. The sequence runs out 4 residues before the end of the CDR3; the remainder is reconstructed from the germline J gene. The rearrangement uses TRBV2 and TRBJ2-5; TRBD2 matches 7 bases. CDR1 is LGHNA, CDR2 YSYQKL, per germline. The CDR3 contains 15 residues. CDR3 loop: CASSQQTGTQDTQYF. The sequenced CDR3 bases are TGTGCCAGCAGCCAACAGACTGGGACTCAGGAC.

For this clone: Mouse gene names apply. The sequenced fragment ends 4 residues before the CDR3 boundary, so the rest is inferred from the germline J gene. The rearrangement joins TRBV19 to TRBJ2-3; D not resolved. Trimming took off 2 bases at V and 0 bases at J, with 7 bases between the two ends. The CDR3 runs 14 residues. Germline CDR1 and CDR2: FNHDT and SITEND (reference sequence). CDR3 protein: CASSMTISAETLYF. The covered CDR3 bases are TGTGCCAGCAGTATGACAATTAGTGCAGAA.

As concerns this clone: The genes and germline here are from mouse. The read ends 4 residues before the CDR3 terminus; that terminus is restored from the germline J gene. J is TRBJ2-2 and V is TRBV13-1, with D possibly matching TRBD1 (6 bases). Germline assignment: CDR1 NSHNY and CDR2 SYGAGN. The CDR3 covers 15 residues. Trimming stripped 0 bases from V and 2 bases from J, with 8 bases between. CDR3 in amino acids: CASSDAGVNTGQLYF. CDR3 DNA (partial): TGTGCCAGCAGTGATGCAGGGGTTAACACCGGG.

On this clone itself: Gene and germline names: mouse. The read ends 4 residues before the CDR3 terminus; that terminus is restored from the germline J gene. The chain employs TRBV5 and TRBJ2-4; D unresolved. V was clipped by 0 bases and J by 0 bases, with 4 bases between them. Germline-derived CDR1 and CDR2 are LGHNA and YNLKQL (reference sequence). The CDR3 sequence is 14 residues long. CDR3 sequence reads: CASSQDWSQNTLYF. Incomplete CDR3 DNA: TGTGCCAGCAGCCAAGACTGGAGTCAAAAC.

Of note for this clone: Mouse gene names apply. The sequence runs out 4 residues before the end of the CDR3; the remainder is reconstructed from the germline J gene. Other DNA variants within this sample encode the same CDR3. The gene calls are TRBV13-1 and TRBJ2-7, with 8 bases aligning to TRBD1. V shed 1 base and J 1 base; nucleotides not matched to a gene: 1. Per the germline V gene, CDR1 is NSHNY and CDR2 is SYGAGN. The CDR3 loop spans 14 amino acids. The DNA read from the CDR3 is TGTGCCAGCAGTGATCGACAGGGGTCCTAT. This gives the protein CASSDRQGSY. The whole CDR3 region reads CASSDRQGSYEQYF.

This clone came up a few times. The listed genes are named as in mouse. Read coverage stops 4 residues before the CDR3 terminus; the germline J gene supplies the remainder. J is TRBJ2-5 and V is TRBV14; 8 bases align to TRBD1. The V gene end was trimmed by 5 bases and the J gene end by 0 bases; junction bases not matched to a gene: 5. The CDR3 is made up of 15 amino acids. Germline CDR1 SGHDT, CDR2 FRDEAV. The DNA read from the CDR3 is TGTGCCAGCAGAAACAGGGGGGTTAACCAAGAC. As protein: CASRNRGVNQD. The complete CDR3 reads CASRNRGVNQDTQYF.